The rows below give T cell receptor beta chains drawn from one sample of a study of CD8+CD57+ T cells in acquired aplastic anemia. TCRdb re-called the reads with MiXCR, one entry per CDR3 protein. The table has just over 400,000 distinct CDR3 sequences, 65% to 80% seen once. Sequenced sample: sorted CD4+, CD8+, or CD8+CD57+ T cells (not recorded which) from PBMCs. Receptor source: a human donor in good health, serving as a control. The CDR3 runs from the conserved cysteine through the conserved F or W. Each record gives: V gene, D gene, J gene, clone size, CDR3 protein, CDR3 DNA. D genes are given only for firm matches. Size is stated for part of the rows, as once, few or many counts, or as a class when the clone is expanded.

v_gene: TRBV20-1
d_gene: NA
j_gene: TRBJ1-1
abundance: NA
CDR3aa: CSAKGGWAGAFF
CDR3nt: TGCAGTGCTAAGGGGGGATGGGCTGGCGCTTTCTTT

v_gene: TRBV10-2
d_gene: TRBD1
j_gene: TRBJ1-5
abundance: few
CDR3aa: CASQRQGTYQPQHF
CDR3nt: TGCGCCAGCCAGCGACAGGGGACTTATCAGCCCCAGCATTTT

v_gene: TRBV29-1
d_gene: NA
j_gene: TRBJ1-1
abundance: once
CDR3aa: CSVAGSYTEAFF
CDR3nt: TGCAGCGTAGCAGGGAGTTACACTGAAGCTTTCTTT

v_gene: TRBV20-1
d_gene: TRBD2
j_gene: TRBJ2-7
abundance: NA
CDR3aa: CSAGLAGGYEQYF
CDR3nt: TGCAGTGCCGGACTAGCGGGAGGGTACGAGCAGTACTTC

v_gene: TRBV9
d_gene: TRBD2
j_gene: TRBJ2-5
abundance: NA
CDR3aa: CASSWRGGAQYF
CDR3nt: TGTGCCAGCAGCTGGCGGGGGGGGGCGCAGTACTTC

v_gene: TRBV7-2
d_gene: NA
j_gene: TRBJ1-4
abundance: NA
CDR3aa: CASKEGRQNEKLFF
CDR3nt: TGTGCCAGCAAGGAGGGCAGACAGAATGAAAAACTGTTTTTT

v_gene: TRBV7-9
d_gene: TRBD2
j_gene: TRBJ2-1
abundance: NA
CDR3aa: CASSQALRAGGRGEQFF
CDR3nt: TGTGCCAGCAGCCAAGCGTTGCGAGCGGGGGGGCGGGGTGAGCAGTTCTTC

v_gene: TRBV7-6
d_gene: NA
j_gene: TRBJ2-7
abundance: NA
CDR3aa: CASSPPDTDYEQYF
CDR3nt: TGTGCCAGCAGCCCTCCCGACACTGACTACGAGCAGTACTTC

v_gene: TRBV6-4
d_gene: TRBD2
j_gene: TRBJ2-7
abundance: NA
CDR3aa: CASSDSSGGGGWAYEQYF
CDR3nt: TGTGCCAGCAGTGACTCAAGTGGTGGCGGGGGATGGGCCTACGAGCAGTACTTC

v_gene: TRBV9
d_gene: NA
j_gene: TRBJ1-6
abundance: NA
CDR3aa: CASSLGPNGGGLNF
CDR3nt: TGTGCCAGCAGCTTAGGGCCAAATGGGGGCGGCCTCAACTTT

v_gene: TRBV12-3/TRBV12-4
d_gene: TRBD1
j_gene: TRBJ2-5
abundance: NA
CDR3aa: CASTTQGETQYF
CDR3nt: TGTGCCAGCACAACACAGGGGGAGACCCAGTACTTC

v_gene: TRBV20-1
d_gene: NA
j_gene: TRBJ2-7
abundance: NA
CDR3aa: CSARAPLGLPRYEQYF
CDR3nt: TGCAGTGCTAGAGCCCCGTTAGGACTACCACGCTACGAGCAGTACTTC

v_gene: TRBV29-1
d_gene: NA
j_gene: TRBJ2-7
abundance: NA
CDR3aa: CSVDGRGGKSSF
CDR3nt: TGCAGCGTTGACGGCAGGGGTGGGAAGTCGTCCTTC

v_gene: TRBV20-1
d_gene: NA
j_gene: TRBJ2-7
abundance: once
CDR3aa: CSLQGLGSYEQYF
CDR3nt: TGCAGTTTACAGGGCCTCGGTTCCTACGAGCAGTACTTC